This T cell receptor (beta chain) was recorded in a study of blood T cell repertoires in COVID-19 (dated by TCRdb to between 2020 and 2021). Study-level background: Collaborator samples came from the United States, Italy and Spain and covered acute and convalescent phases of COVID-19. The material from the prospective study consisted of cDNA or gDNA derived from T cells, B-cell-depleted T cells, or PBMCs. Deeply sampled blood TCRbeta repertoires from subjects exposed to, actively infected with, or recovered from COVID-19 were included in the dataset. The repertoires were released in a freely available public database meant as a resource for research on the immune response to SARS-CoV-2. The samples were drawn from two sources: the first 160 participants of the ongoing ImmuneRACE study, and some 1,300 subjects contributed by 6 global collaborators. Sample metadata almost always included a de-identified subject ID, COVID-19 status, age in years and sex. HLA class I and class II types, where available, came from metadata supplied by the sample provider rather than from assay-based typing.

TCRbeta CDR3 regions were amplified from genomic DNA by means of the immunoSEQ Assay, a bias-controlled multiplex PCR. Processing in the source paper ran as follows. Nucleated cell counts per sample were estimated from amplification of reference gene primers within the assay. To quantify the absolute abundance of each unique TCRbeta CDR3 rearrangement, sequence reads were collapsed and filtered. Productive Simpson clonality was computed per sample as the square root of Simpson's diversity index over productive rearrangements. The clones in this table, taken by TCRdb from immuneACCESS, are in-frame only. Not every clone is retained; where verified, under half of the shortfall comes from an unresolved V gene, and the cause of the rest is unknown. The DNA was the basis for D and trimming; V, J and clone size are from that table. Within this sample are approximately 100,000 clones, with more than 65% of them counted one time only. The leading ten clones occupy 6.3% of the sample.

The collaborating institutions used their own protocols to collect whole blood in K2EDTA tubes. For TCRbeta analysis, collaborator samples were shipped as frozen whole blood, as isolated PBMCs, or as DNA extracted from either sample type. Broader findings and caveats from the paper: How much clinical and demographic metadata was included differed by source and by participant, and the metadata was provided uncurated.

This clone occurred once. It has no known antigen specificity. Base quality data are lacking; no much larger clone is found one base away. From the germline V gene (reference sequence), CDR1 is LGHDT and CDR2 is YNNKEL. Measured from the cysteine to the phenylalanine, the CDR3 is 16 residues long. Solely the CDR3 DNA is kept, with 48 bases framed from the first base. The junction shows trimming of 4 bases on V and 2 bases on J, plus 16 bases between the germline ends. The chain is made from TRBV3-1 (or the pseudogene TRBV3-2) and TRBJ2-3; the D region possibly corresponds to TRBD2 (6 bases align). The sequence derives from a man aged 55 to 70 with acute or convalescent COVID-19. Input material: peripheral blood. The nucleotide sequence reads TGTGCCAGCAGCCCTTCGGGAGCGGGTGACACAGATACGCAGTATTTT. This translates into CASSPSGAGDTDTQYF.